Each of the 29 T cell receptor beta chains below was sequenced from the same sample in a study of T cells in Graves' hyperthyroidism and ophthalmopathy. TCR beta CDR3 regions were amplified from RNA transcripts. First-round RT-PCR of the TCR CDR3 relied on the HTBI primer set. TCRdb re-called the multiplex PCR reads through MiXCR, storing one row per CDR3 protein. Among a few hundred thousand distinct CDR3 sequences, roughly an eighth were seen once, and the ten largest hold 34%. The sequenced sample consisted of blood. These receptor sequences come from a woman aged 40 to 50 with Graves' ophthalmopathy.

This clonotype came up many times. J is TRBJ1-5 and V is TRBV5-5, with 7 bases aligning to TRBD1. CDR1 SGHKS and CDR2 YYEKEE come from the germline V gene (reference sequence). The CDR3 consists of 14 residues. The junction had 8 bases not matched to a gene; V was cut back by 0 bases and J by 11 bases. The CDR3 sequence is CASSLGDSLSAQHF. CDR3 nucleotides: TGTGCCAGCAGCTTGGGGGACAGCCTTTCGGCCCAGCATTTT.

DNA of the CDR3: TGTGCCAGCAGCACGGACTCAGGTGGCGCAGATACGCAGTATTTT. It specifies CASSTDSGGADTQYF. V is TRBV5-5 and J is TRBJ2-3; possibly TRBD2 for D (5 bases). V dropped 4 bases and J dropped 4 bases, with 16 bases sitting between them. The CDR3 consists of 15 residues. CDR1 and CDR2 from the germline V gene are SGHKS and YYEKEE (reference sequence).

This rearrangement joins TRBV19 to TRBJ1-4; D not resolved. Trimming took 8 bases from V and 5 from J, leaving 18 bases between them. CDR3 length: 15 residues. Germline V gene sequence: CDR1 LNHDA, CDR2 SQIVND (reference sequence). The CDR3 coding sequence is TGTGCCAGTGCCCGGTCACCAACTGCCAATGAAAAACTGTTTTTT. It encodes CASARSPTANEKLFF.

This clonotype was observed many times. The chain couples TRBV15 to TRBJ2-1; 8 bases line up with TRBD2. Unmatched junction bases numbered 3, after V lost 2 bases and J lost 0 bases. Germline lookup yields CDR1 LNHNV and CDR2 YYDKDF (reference sequence). The CDR3 runs to 16 residues. CDR3 sequence: CATSRTSGSSYNEQFF. The DNA for the CDR3 is TGTGCCACCAGCAGAACTAGCGGTAGCTCCTACAATGAGCAGTTCTTC.

This clonotype was detected ten times or more. V is TRBV28 and J is TRBJ1-4, with D uncertain. Germline V gives CDR1 MDHEN, CDR2 SYDVKM. Trimming pared 5 bases from V and 0 bases from J, leaving 10 bases between. The CDR3 has 15 residues. The CDR3 DNA reads as TGTGCCAGCAGTACCTCAGGAGCAACTAATGAAAAACTGTTTTTT. This gives the protein CASSTSGATNEKLFF.

This clonotype has ten or more counts. The chain combines TRBV20-1 with TRBJ2-7; no clear D gene. V gave up 3 bases and J gave up 3 bases, with 15 bases separating them. This CDR3 is built from 14 residues. Per the germline V gene, CDR1 is DFQATT and CDR2 is SNEGSKA (reference sequence). Here the CDR3 DNA reads TGCAGTGCTAGGCCGCCAAGGGTCTTCTACGAGCAGTACTTC. Protein product: CSARPPRVFYEQYF.

This clonotype was detected a few times. The chain joins TRBV7-2 to TRBJ2-1; D not resolved. V was trimmed by 3 bases and J by 0 bases, leaving 9 bases between them. Germline loops: CDR1 SGHTA, CDR2 FQGNSA. The CDR3 sequence is 15 residues long. CDR3 sequence: CASSFTQDSYNEQFF. DNA of the CDR3: TGTGCCAGCAGCTTTACACAAGACTCCTACAATGAGCAGTTCTTC.

The J gene is TRBJ2-7, the V gene TRBV20-1; D call uncertain. This CDR3 region has 14 residues. Trimming stripped 6 bases from V and 0 bases from J, with 15 bases between. Germline assignment: CDR1 DFQATT and CDR2 SNEGSKA (reference sequence). The CDR3 region has the DNA TGCAGTGCAGAGAGTAGTCTCTACTCCTACGAGCAGTACTTC. This translates into CSAESSLYSYEQYF.

This clonotype came up many times. The V gene is TRBV27, the J gene TRBJ1-1; 8 positions agree with TRBD1. Germline assignment: CDR1 MNHEY and CDR2 SMNVEV (reference sequence). This CDR3 contains 13 residues. After removal of 5 bases from V and 10 bases from J, the junction contained 9 bases not matched to a gene. The CDR3 DNA follows: TGTGCCAGCAGTACCGACAGGGGAAGGGGAGCTTTCTTT. Protein sequence: CASSTDRGRGAFF.

This clonotype has a handful of counts. The chain couples TRBV20-1 to TRBJ1-6; D is ambiguous. This CDR3 has 13 residues. Deletions cut 5 bases from V and 3 bases from J, with 8 bases between. CDR1 is DFQATT and CDR2 is SNEGSKA in the germline V gene (reference sequence). The CDR3 DNA reads as TGCAGTGCTCCGAGGGACTATAATTCACCCCTCCACTTT. Translating gives CSAPRDYNSPLHF.

This clonotype was recorded many times. The genes are TRBV19 and TRBJ2-2; weak D call: TRBD2 (5 bases). Germline V gene sequence: CDR1 LNHDA, CDR2 SQIVND (reference sequence). The V end lost 3 bases, the J end lost 9 bases, and 20 bases lay between the germline ends. This CDR3 comprises 16 residues. CDR3 residues: CASSISEVGVSRELFF. CDR3 DNA sequence: TGTGCCAGTAGTATCTCAGAGGTCGGGGTTTCCAGGGAGCTGTTTTTT.

This clonotype was counted a few times. V usage is TRBV11-2 and J usage is TRBJ2-5, with D maybe TRBD1 (6 bases). CDR3 length: 18 amino acids. CDR1 is SGHAT and CDR2 is FQNNGV in the germline V gene. The V and J ends lost 0 bases and 4 bases respectively, with 21 bases between them. CDR3 in DNA: TGTGCCAGCAGCTTAGATTCAGGGGCAGGGGTGAGTCGAGAGACCCAGTACTTC. This gives the protein CASSLDSGAGVSRETQYF.

This clonotype occurred many times. The chain couples TRBV27 to TRBJ1-1; D may be TRBD1 (6 bases). Germline CDR1 MNHEY, CDR2 SMNVEV (reference sequence). CDR3 length equals 17 residues. Trimming shortened V by 0 bases and J by 5 bases, and 19 bases separated the two germline ends. The CDR3 spells CASSLSRQVPVETEAFF. The CDR3 nucleotides are TGTGCCAGCAGTTTATCTAGACAGGTCCCCGTGGAGACTGAAGCTTTCTTT.

This clonotype was counted at least ten times. The chain uses TRBV11-2 and TRBJ1-2, with a weak D call TRBD1 (5 bases). V was clipped by 4 bases and J by 3 bases, with 12 bases between them. Per the germline V gene, CDR1 is SGHAT and CDR2 is FQNNGV. CDR3 size: 14 residues. In DNA, the CDR3 is TGTGCCAGCAGCTCCATGGGGGGTTACTATGGCTACACCTTC. It translates to CASSSMGGYYGYTF.

This clonotype was observed at least ten times. The chain joins TRBV24-1 to TRBJ2-3, with D possibly being TRBD1 (5 bases). From germline, CDR1 is KGHDR and CDR2 SFDVKD. This CDR3 is 16 amino acids long. Trimming shortened V by 4 bases and J by 2 bases, and 15 bases separated the two germline ends. For the CDR3, the DNA is TGTGCCACCAGTGAATACAACGACAGACCCACAGATACGCAGTATTTT. Encoded protein: CATSEYNDRPTDTQYF.

With regard to this clonotype: A much larger clone sits a single nucleotide away, making a read error possible. V gene TRBV24-1 combines with J gene TRBJ1-4; D is undetermined. CDR3 length: 14 amino acids. The ends were cut back, 5 bases at V and 5 bases at J, with 11 bases in the middle. The germline CDR1 and CDR2 sequences are KGHDR and SFDVKD. DNA of the CDR3: TGTGCCACCAGTGGCCCAGGTGCGAATGAAAAACTGTTTTTT. Amino acid sequence: CATSGPGANEKLFF.

Many counts were recorded for this clonotype. The J gene is TRBJ2-5, the V gene TRBV7-9; no definite D call. V dropped 6 bases and J dropped 0 bases, with 8 bases sitting between them. The V gene's germline CDR1 is SEHNR and CDR2 FQNEAQ (reference sequence). The CDR3 consists of 13 residues. CDR3 DNA: TGTGCCAGCAGTATACAGAACCAAGAGACCCAGTACTTC. Its translation is CASSIQNQETQYF.

This clonotype showed up many times. The chain employs TRBV6-1 and TRBJ1-5; no clear D. The germline V gene has CDR1 MNHNS and CDR2 SASEGT. This CDR3 region has 14 residues. The germline V and J ends were trimmed by 4 bases and 0 bases, with 7 bases remaining between them. The CDR3 loop is CASSASYSNQPQHF. The CDR3 DNA reads as TGTGCCAGCAGTGCCTCCTATAGCAATCAGCCCCAGCATTTT.

This clonotype was seen only a few times. V and J are TRBV7-6 and TRBJ2-1, with TRBD2 identical over 9 bases. CDR1 SGHVS and CDR2 FNYEAQ come from the germline V gene. The CDR3 extends over 16 amino acids. J lost 4 bases, V lost 3 bases, and 7 bases had no gene match. The chain's CDR3 is CASSFLGLAQYNEQFF. In DNA, the CDR3 is TGTGCCAGCAGCTTTTTGGGACTAGCACAATACAATGAGCAGTTCTTC.

This clonotype occurred a few times. The chain recombines TRBV11-3 with TRBJ2-5, with unresolved D. The V and J ends lost 1 base and 2 bases respectively, with 8 bases between them. This CDR3 is built from 14 residues. Germline V CDR1 and CDR2: SGHNT, YENEEA. CDR3 residues: CASSLGWQQETQYF. As DNA, the CDR3 is TGTGCCAGCAGCTTAGGATGGCAACAAGAGACCCAGTACTTC. The complete variable domain, with remaining parts taken from reference TRBV11-3 and TRBJ2-5, reads EAGVVQSPRYKIIEKKQPVAFWCNPISGHNTLYWYLQNLGQGPELLIRYENEEAVDDSQLPKDRFSAERLKGVDSTLKIQPAELGDSAVYLCASSLGWQQETQYFGPGTRLLVL.

This clonotype was picked up a small number of times. The chain recombines TRBV19 with TRBJ1-1; D remains ambiguous. Germline lookup yields CDR1 LNHDA and CDR2 SQIVND (reference sequence). This CDR3 region has 14 residues. The germline V and J ends were trimmed by 6 bases and 6 bases, with 17 bases remaining between them. CDR3 nucleotide sequence: TGTGCCAGTAGGCGGCGGACCCCAGAGGCTGAAGCTTTCTTT. It specifies CASRRRTPEAEAFF.

This clonotype appeared a few times. The V gene is TRBV3-1, the J gene TRBJ2-1; tentatively, D is TRBD2 (6 bases). The CDR3 length is 16 residues. Germline values: CDR1 LGHDT, CDR2 YNNKEL (reference sequence). V was shortened by 4 bases and J by 5 bases, with 18 bases between the two germline ends. CDR3 coding DNA: TGTGCCAGCAGCCGTTCTAGCGTCCTTCCTCACAATGAGCAGTTCTTC. This sequence encodes CASSRSSVLPHNEQFF.

The chain combines TRBV20-1 with TRBJ2-2; TRBD1 matches 8 bases. The V segment lost 4 bases and the J segment 4 bases; nucleotides outside the gene matches: 5. The germline V gene has CDR1 DFQATT and CDR2 SNEGSKA (reference sequence). The CDR3 has 14 residues. The CDR3, as DNA: TGCAGTGCTAAGGACAGGGTGGGCACCGGGGAGCTGTTTTTT. Protein: CSAKDRVGTGELFF.

This clonotype has a handful of counts. The rearrangement uses TRBV7-9 and TRBJ1-2; 9 bases map to TRBD1. This CDR3 has 15 residues. CDR1 and CDR2 (germline): SEHNR, FQNEAQ (reference sequence). V was clipped by 5 bases and J by 5 bases; unmatched bases: 9. The CDR3 nucleotides are TGTGCCAGCAGCGGACCGGACAGGGGAGATTATGGCTACACCTTC. Protein product: CASSGPDRGDYGYTF.

This clonotype has only a few counts. The chain uses TRBV20-1 and TRBJ2-1; no clear D. Deletions cut 5 bases from V and 8 bases from J, with 16 bases between. This CDR3 is 13 amino acids long. Germline lookup yields CDR1 DFQATT and CDR2 SNEGSKA (reference sequence). CDR3 sequence (DNA): TGCAGTGCTGGAGCAGATAAAGGCGATGAGCAGTTCTTC. Protein sequence: CSAGADKGDEQFF.

This clonotype has at least ten counts. The chain has TRBV13 and TRBJ2-5, with D tentatively TRBD2 (7 bases). This CDR3 comprises 16 residues. Germline V gene data show CDR1 as PRHDT and CDR2 as FYEKMQ (reference sequence). Deletions cut 1 base from V and 3 bases from J, with 15 bases between. The CDR3 DNA is TGTGCCAGCAGCTTAGTTGGACTAGGGGGTGAAGAGACCCAGTACTTC. Its translation: CASSLVGLGGEETQYF.

This sequence joins TRBV15 and TRBJ1-2; maybe TRBD1 (5 bases). Looked up from germline, CDR1 is LNHNV and CDR2 is YYDKDF (reference sequence). V lost 8 bases and J lost 6, with 16 bases in between. This CDR3 contains 13 residues. In nucleotides, the CDR3 is TGTGCCACCCGACACGGGGACGGCGATGGCTACACCTTC. Its protein is CATRHGDGDGYTF.

The rearrangement joins TRBV6-1 to TRBJ2-7; no definite D call. Per the germline V gene, CDR1 is MNHNS and CDR2 is SASEGT. Trimming removed 1 base from V and 7 bases from J, with 14 bases in between. This CDR3 is built from 14 residues. Written as DNA, the CDR3 is TGTGCCAGCAGTGAAGGGGTAAGGGTTTCGGAGCAGTACTTC. Its translation is CASSEGVRVSEQYF.

This clonotype was seen many times. V usage is TRBV10-1 and J usage is TRBJ2-2; no definite D call. The ends were cut back, 1 base at V and 4 bases at J, with 7 bases in the middle. CDR1 and CDR2 (germline): WNHNN, SYGVQD (reference sequence). This CDR3 region has 14 residues. CDR3 in DNA: TGCGCCAGCAGTGAGTTCGGCATCACCGGGGAGCTGTTTTTT. It translates to CASSEFGITGELFF.